The clone carrying this T cell receptor (beta chain) showed up many times. The antigen is not known. These data are taken from a study of read filtering for tumor transcriptome and immune sequencing. Study-wide context: Among patients, approximately 17 were male and 15 or so female, aged about 45 to 85 (mean around 61). Whole-transcriptome libraries were prepared after DNase treatment. Study-wide results and caveats: Correlation between methods rose after single-read clonotypes were removed.

Molecular barcoded adaptors covering alpha/delta and beta/gamma chains were used on 400 to 450 ng RNA. TCRdb fed the reads into MiXCR, producing one record per CDR3 protein. The sample yields around 140,000 distinct CDR3 sequences, roughly an eighth seen once. This CDR3 is built from 15 residues. Germline lookup yields CDR1 SGHTA and CDR2 FQGNSA. Trimming at V came to 3 bases and at J to 3 bases, leaving 5 bases not matched to a gene. The TCR was taken from a donor at least 40 years old with multiple myeloma. The chain combines TRBV7-2 with TRBJ2-7, with 10 positions matching TRBD2. The sample consisted of a population of CD138-negative cells sorted from bone marrow. The CDR3, as DNA: TGTGCCAGCAGCTTGGCAACTAGCGGGATCTACGAGCAGTACTTC. Its translation is CASSLATSGIYEQYF.